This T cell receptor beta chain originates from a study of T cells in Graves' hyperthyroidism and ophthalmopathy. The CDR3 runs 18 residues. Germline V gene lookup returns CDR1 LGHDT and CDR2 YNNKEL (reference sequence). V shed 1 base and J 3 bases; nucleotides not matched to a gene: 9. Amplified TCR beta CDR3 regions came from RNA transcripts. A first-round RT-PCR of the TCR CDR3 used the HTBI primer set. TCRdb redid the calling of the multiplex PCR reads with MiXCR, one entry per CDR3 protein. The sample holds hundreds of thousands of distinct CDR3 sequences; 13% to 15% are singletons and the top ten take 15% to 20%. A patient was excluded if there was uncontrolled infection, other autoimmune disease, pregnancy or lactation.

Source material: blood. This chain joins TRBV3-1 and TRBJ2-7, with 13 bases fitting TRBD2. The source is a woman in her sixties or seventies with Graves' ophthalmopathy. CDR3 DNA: TGTGCCAGCAGCCAAGTCTTAACTAGCGGGAGGGGAAACTACGAGCAGTACTTC. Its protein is CASSQVLTSGRGNYEQYF.